The sequence of this T cell receptor (beta chain) was determined in a study of blood T cells in healthy people across ages. Next came a second PCR, run for about 7 to 12 cycles, which used a sample-barcoded 5' primer along with a J-beta primer mix. Each cDNA was tagged by a template-switch adaptor containing 12 random nucleotides. A minimum of 2.5 million CDR3-containing paired-end reads was obtained for each sample. TCRdb ran MiXCR on the 5' RACE reads and lists one entry per CDR3 protein. Among nearly 1 million distinct CDR3 sequences listed, roughly 51% were seen once. No fewer than 5.5 micrograms of total RNA were isolated from every sample. This CDR3 has 14 residues. The V end was cut by 3 bases, the J end by 5 bases, with 13 bases between. This clonotype was observed a handful of times.

V and J are TRBV12-3 or TRBV12-4 and TRBJ2-5; D is undetermined. The source of this sequence is a woman in her sixties or seventies in good health. The specimen was blood. The CDR3 spells CASSLTGPRETQYF. The CDR3 nucleotides are TGTGCCAGCAGTTTGACGGGTCCCCGGGAGACCCAGTACTTC.